What follows are 15 T cell receptor beta chains derived from one specimen sequenced in a study of shared clonotypes between healthy human individuals (TCRdb year 2020). Library method: the immunoSEQ multiplex PCR assay. Not all clones reach the TCRdb copy of this immuneACCESS table, which keeps in-frame sequences only. Checked studies attribute under half of the gap to unresolved V genes and leave the rest unexplained. The sample table shows approximately 470,000 clones, and approximately 81% are seen once. The ten largest make up approximately 11% of the sample. Material: PBMCs. Receptors originate from a woman in her thirties or forties in good health. Some clones in this sample may be carry-over from other donors' samples.

This chain connects TRBV19 to TRBJ1-5; 8 bases are shared with TRBD1. The CDR3 is made up of 14 amino acids. CDR1 and CDR2 from the germline V gene are LNHDA and SQIVND (reference sequence). J gave up 7 bases and V 8 bases, and 10 bases lay outside the gene matches. DNA of the CDR3: TGTGCCAGTGGCGACGGACAGGGACGACAGCCCCAGCATTTT. Translation: CASGDGQGRQPQHF.

This chain joins TRBV4-3 and TRBJ2-5, with 7 nucleotides matching TRBD1. Germline assignment: CDR1 LGHNA and CDR2 YSLEER. Trimming took 0 bases from V and 5 from J; bases not matched to a gene: 3. There are 14 residues in the CDR3. The CDR3 DNA follows: TGCGCCAGCAGCCAAGAGTTCAGGGGGGAGACCCAGTACTTC. This codes for CASSQEFRGETQYF.

V gene TRBV5-3 combines with J gene TRBJ1-1, with TRBD1 identical over 7 bases. TRBV5-3 has ORF status, its function being uncertain. This CDR3 comprises 14 residues. Trimming cost V 4 bases and J 4 bases; bases outside gene matches: 7. The CDR3 bases are TGTGCCAGAAGCACCTCCGACAGGGTCACTGAAGCTTTCTTT. Amino acids: CARSTSDRVTEAFF.

The chain carries TRBV2 and TRBJ2-1, with a possible D match to TRBD1 (6 bases). This CDR3 spans 11 amino acids. V was trimmed by 2 bases and J by 15 bases, leaving 11 bases between them. Germline V gene data show CDR1 as SNHLY and CDR2 as FYNNEI. This chain's CDR3 is CASSEWQGLFF. The CDR3 coding sequence is TGTGCCAGCAGTGAATGGCAGGGGCTGTTCTTC.

This chain links TRBV28 with TRBJ2-7, with D possibly TRBD1 on 6 matching bases. V was pared by 5 bases and J by 1 base, with 21 bases between. This CDR3 is built from 17 residues. Germline lookup yields CDR1 MDHEN and CDR2 SYDVKM. The CDR3 reads CASSPRLGQPRSYEQYF. CDR3 nucleotides: TGTGCCAGCAGTCCCCGCCTCGGACAGCCGCGTTCCTACGAGCAGTACTTC.

V gene TRBV19 combines with J gene TRBJ1-2; D is ambiguous. Trimming removed 5 bases at V and 8 bases at J, with 18 bases between. CDR3 length equals 14 residues. From germline, CDR1 is LNHDA and CDR2 SQIVND (reference sequence). The CDR3 spells CASSPTTPWGGYTF. CDR3 DNA sequence: TGTGCCAGTAGTCCCACGACCCCGTGGGGAGGCTACACCTTC.

V and J are TRBV27 and TRBJ1-1; D remains unclear. V gave up 6 bases and J gave up 1 base, with 15 bases separating them. CDR1 and CDR2 (germline): MNHEY, SMNVEV (reference sequence). The CDR3 has 15 amino acids. CDR3 loop: CASSPSTTANTEAFF. The CDR3 nucleotides read TGTGCCAGCAGCCCGAGTACCACAGCGAACACTGAAGCTTTCTTT.

The V call is TRBV21-1, the J call TRBJ2-7; the D call of TRBD1 is as the table states it, not checked on the DNA. TRBV21-1 is shown as a pseudogene. The CDR3 sequence is 15 residues long. CDR3 sequence (DNA): TGTGCCAGCAGCAGCGGTGGACAGATTCACTACGAGCAGTACTTC. Translating gives CASSSGGQIHYEQYF.

This sequence joins TRBV7-9 and TRBJ1-5; D gene unclear. V shed 3 bases and J shed 2 bases, with 11 bases lying between them. Germline V lookup: CDR1 SEHNR, CDR2 FQNEAQ (reference sequence). CDR3 size: 15 residues. CDR3 nucleotides: TGTGCCAGCAGCTTTGGGTCCTCCGGCAATCAGCCCCAGCATTTT. Translated: CASSFGSSGNQPQHF. Together with reference TRBV7-9 and TRBJ1-5, the CDR3 gives the full variable domain: DTGVSQNPRHKITKRGQNVTFRCDPISEHNRLYWYRQTLGQGPEFLTYFQNEAQLEKSRLLSDRFSAERPKGSFSTLEIQRTEQGDSAMYLCASSFGSSGNQPQHFGDGTRLSIL.

This chain joins TRBV9 and TRBJ2-3; 11 nucleotides align to TRBD2. J gave up 10 bases and V 0 bases, and 7 bases lay outside the gene matches. CDR3 size: 15 residues. Germline-derived CDR1 and CDR2 are SGDLS and YYNGEE. The CDR3 DNA reads as TGTGCCAGCAGCGTAGACGGACTAGCGGGCGGAGCGCAGTATTTT. It is translated as CASSVDGLAGGAQYF.

The rearrangement links TRBV7-2 to TRBJ2-5, with D hard to call. This CDR3 contains 14 residues. Germline values: CDR1 SGHTA, CDR2 FQGNSA. The V end lost 5 bases, the J end lost 4 bases, and 14 bases lay between the germline ends. This CDR3 is CASSQRRDGETQYF. The CDR3 DNA reads as TGTGCCAGCAGCCAGAGGCGAGATGGAGAGACCCAGTACTTC.

V usage is TRBV10-3 and J usage is TRBJ1-2; maybe TRBD1 (6 bases). The V gene lost 3 bases and the J gene lost 5 bases, with 19 bases spanning the gap. Germline V gene sequence: CDR1 ENHRY, CDR2 SYGVKD. CDR3 length: 16 residues. The CDR3 here is CAISESPGHSQYGYTF. In DNA, the CDR3 is TGTGCCATCAGTGAATCCCCGGGACATAGCCAGTATGGCTACACCTTC.

The chain couples TRBV6-5 to TRBJ1-4; D is uncertain. V lost 5 bases to trimming and J lost 5 bases, with 12 bases between them. Germline V CDR1 and CDR2: MNHEY, SVGAGI. This CDR3 is built from 14 residues. The CDR3 sequence is CASSALQTNEKLFF. CDR3 sequence (DNA): TGTGCCAGCAGTGCTCTGCAGACAAATGAAAAACTGTTTTTT.

The V call is TRBV7-3, the J call TRBJ1-1, with D perhaps matching TRBD1 (5 bases). The CDR3 is 13 residues long. Germline CDR1 reads SGHTA; CDR2 reads FQGTGA. V lost 4 bases and J lost 1, with 7 bases in between. CDR3 sequence reads: CASSWTPNTEAFF. In DNA form, the CDR3 reads TGTGCCAGCAGCTGGACACCGAACACTGAAGCTTTCTTT. The whole variable domain, remainder taken from reference TRBV7-3 and TRBJ1-1, is GAGVSQTPSNKVTEKGKYVELRCDPISGHTALYWYRQSLGQGPEFLIYFQGTGAADDSGLPNDRFFAVRPEGSVSTLKIQRTERGDSAVYLCASSWTPNTEAFFGQGTRLTVV.

The genes are TRBV18 and TRBJ2-7; D call uncertain. The CDR3 runs to 13 residues. CDR1 is KGHSH and CDR2 is LQKENI in the germline V gene. V lost 3 bases, J lost 2 bases, and 8 bases lay in between. CDR3 in amino acids: CASSPSAAYEQYF. The CDR3 DNA is TGTGCCAGCTCACCCAGTGCAGCCTACGAGCAGTACTTC.